This T cell receptor (beta chain) was documented in a study of blood T cell repertoires in COVID-19. This clone was seen once. Only in-frame clones appear in the TCRdb table, and some are missing; sequencing was by immunoSEQ multiplex PCR. In the table there are fewer than 60,000 clones, roughly 87% of which are singletons. Germline V gene sequence: CDR1 MNHEY, CDR2 SVGEGT. The CDR3 consists of 13 residues. J gave up 6 bases and V 2 bases, and 3 bases lay outside the gene matches. Input material: peripheral blood. The clonotype was recovered from a human donor with acute or convalescent COVID-19. The donor label of this sample is uncertain. The V and J genes are TRBV6-2 or TRBV6-3 and TRBJ1-1; 7 bases align to TRBD1. Written as DNA, the CDR3 is TGTGCCAGCAGTTACGACAGGGACGCTGAAGCTTTCTTT. It yields the protein CASSYDRDAEAFF.